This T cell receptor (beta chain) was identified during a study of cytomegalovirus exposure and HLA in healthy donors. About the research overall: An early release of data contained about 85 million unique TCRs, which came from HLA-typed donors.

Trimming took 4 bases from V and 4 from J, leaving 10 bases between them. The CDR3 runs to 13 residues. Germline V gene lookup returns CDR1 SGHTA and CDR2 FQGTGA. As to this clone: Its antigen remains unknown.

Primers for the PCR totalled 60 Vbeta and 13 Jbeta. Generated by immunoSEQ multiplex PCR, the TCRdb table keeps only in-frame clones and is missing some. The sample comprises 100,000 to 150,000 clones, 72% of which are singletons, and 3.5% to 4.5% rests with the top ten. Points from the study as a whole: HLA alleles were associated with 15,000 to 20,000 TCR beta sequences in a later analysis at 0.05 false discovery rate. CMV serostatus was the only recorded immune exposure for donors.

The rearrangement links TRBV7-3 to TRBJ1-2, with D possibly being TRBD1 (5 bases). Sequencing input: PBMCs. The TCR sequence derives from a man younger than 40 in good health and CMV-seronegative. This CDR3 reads CASSSTVGYGYTF. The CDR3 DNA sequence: TGTGCCAGCAGCTCGACAGTTGGCTATGGCTACACCTTC.